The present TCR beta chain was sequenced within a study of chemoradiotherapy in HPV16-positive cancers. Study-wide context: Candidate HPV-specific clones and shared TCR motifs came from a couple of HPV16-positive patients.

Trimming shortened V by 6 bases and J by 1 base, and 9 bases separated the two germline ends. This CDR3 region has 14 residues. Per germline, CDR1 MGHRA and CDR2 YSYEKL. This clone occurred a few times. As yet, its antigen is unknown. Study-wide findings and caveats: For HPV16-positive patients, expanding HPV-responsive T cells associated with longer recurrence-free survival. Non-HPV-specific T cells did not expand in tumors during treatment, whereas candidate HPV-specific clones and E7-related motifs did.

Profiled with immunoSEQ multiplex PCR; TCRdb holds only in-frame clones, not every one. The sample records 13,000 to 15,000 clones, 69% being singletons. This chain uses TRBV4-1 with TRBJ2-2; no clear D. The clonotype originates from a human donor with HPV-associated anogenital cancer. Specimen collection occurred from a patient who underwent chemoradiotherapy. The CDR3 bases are TGCGCCAGCAGGGGTGGGGTGAACACCGGGGAGCTGTTTTTT. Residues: CASRGGVNTGELFF.